This TCR beta chain was sequenced in a study of regulatory T cells in long-lasting Graves disease. The table lists this clonotype with many counts. V lost 5 bases and J lost 8, with 12 bases in between. The CDR3 covers 12 residues. CDR1 is LGHDT and CDR2 is YNNKEL in the germline V gene (reference sequence). The time point is: newly diagnosed GD, antithyroid drugs for less than 3 months. From PBMCs, RNA was extracted and then used to make the TCR library. Both iRepertoire HTBI primers and Arm-PCR of CDR3 regions were used to build the TCR beta libraries. From the multiplex PCR reads, TCRdb called clonotypes with MiXCR, one entry per CDR3 protein. Found here are over 450,000 distinct CDR3 sequences, around 12% of them singletons; the top ten hold 8% to 10%. This sample was shared with a second study, whose subject was T cells in Graves' hyperthyroidism and ophthalmopathy. Per that study: First-round RT-PCR of the TCR CDR3 relied on the HTBI primer set. Most expanded thyroid clonotypes above 0.001 also appeared in blood.

The chain is built from TRBV3-1 and TRBJ1-2, with TRBD1 as a possible D gene (5 bases). Sequenced material: peripheral blood mononuclear cells (PBMCs), taken at new diagnosis, from a patient treated with antithyroid drugs. The receptor was derived from a woman in her twenties or thirties with Graves disease. CDR3: CASSFRDFGYTF. The CDR3 bases are TGTGCCAGCAGCTTCCGGGACTTCGGCTACACCTTC. The variable domain in full, with the rest retrieved from reference TRBV3-1 and TRBJ1-2, is DTAVSQTPKYLVTQMGNDKSIKCEQNLGHDTMYWYKQDSKKFLKIMFSYNNKELIINETVPNRFSPKSPDKAHLNLHINSLELGDSAVYFCASSFRDFGYTFGSGTRLTVV.